This T cell receptor (beta chain) was profiled in a study of beta chain features in type 1 diabetes. The CDR3 length is 16 residues. CDR1 SGHRS and CDR2 YFSETQ come from the germline V gene. V lost 4 bases and J lost 5; bases outside the gene matches: 10. Expressed TCRB transcripts got sequenced, as all isolated RNA was reverse transcribed. Assay used: immunoSEQ multiplex PCR; TCRdb lists only in-frame clones, some missing. The sample shows about 230,000 clones, roughly 17% of them seen only once. As for this clone: Its matching antigen is unknown.

Study conclusions and caveats: In comparison with healthy donors, patients had naive, central memory and Treg TCRB repertoires that appeared more similar. Shortening of TCRB CDR3s, moderate but significant, appeared in all four CD4+ subsets of Type 1 diabetes patients.

J is TRBJ2-5 and V is TRBV5-1; 11 nucleotides match TRBD2. Input material: naive CD4+ T cells from blood. This TCR was recovered from a man aged 30 to 39 with type 1 diabetes. The CDR3 region is CASSPRASGRSETQYF. CDR3 in DNA: TGCGCCAGCAGCCCACGTGCTAGCGGGAGGAGTGAGACCCAGTACTTC.